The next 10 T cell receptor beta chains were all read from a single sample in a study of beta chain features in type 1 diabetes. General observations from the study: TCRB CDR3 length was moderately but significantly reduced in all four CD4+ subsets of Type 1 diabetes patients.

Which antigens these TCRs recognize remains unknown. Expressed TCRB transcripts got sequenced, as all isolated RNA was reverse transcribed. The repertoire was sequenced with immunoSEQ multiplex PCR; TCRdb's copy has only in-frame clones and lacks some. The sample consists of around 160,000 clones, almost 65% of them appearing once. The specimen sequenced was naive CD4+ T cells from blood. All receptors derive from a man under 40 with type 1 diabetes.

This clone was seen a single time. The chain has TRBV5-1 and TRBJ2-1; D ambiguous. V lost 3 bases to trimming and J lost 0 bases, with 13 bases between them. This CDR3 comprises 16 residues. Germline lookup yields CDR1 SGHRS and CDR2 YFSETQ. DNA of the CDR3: TGCGCCAGCAGCTCTCCGTCCACAACCTCCTACAATGAGCAGTTCTTC. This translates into CASSSPSTTSYNEQFF.

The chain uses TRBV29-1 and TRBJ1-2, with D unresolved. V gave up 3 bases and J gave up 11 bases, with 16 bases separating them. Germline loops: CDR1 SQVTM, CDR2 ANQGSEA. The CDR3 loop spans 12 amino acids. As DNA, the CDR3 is TGCAGCGTTGATGTGGTCACCCGGGGTTACACCTTC. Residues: CSVDVVTRGYTF.

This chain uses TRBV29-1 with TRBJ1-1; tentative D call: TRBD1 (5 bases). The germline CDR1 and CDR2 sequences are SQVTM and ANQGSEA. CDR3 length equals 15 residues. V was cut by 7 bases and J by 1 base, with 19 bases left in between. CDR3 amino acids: CSAQILREPNTEAFF. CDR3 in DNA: TGCAGCGCCCAAATCCTCAGGGAACCGAACACTGAAGCTTTCTTT.

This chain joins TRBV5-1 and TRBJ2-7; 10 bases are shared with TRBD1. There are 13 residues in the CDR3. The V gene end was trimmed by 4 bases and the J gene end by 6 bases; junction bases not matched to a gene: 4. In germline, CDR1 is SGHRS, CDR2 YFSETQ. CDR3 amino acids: CASSRGQGGEQYF. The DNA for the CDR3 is TGCGCCAGCAGCCGAGGACAGGGGGGCGAGCAGTACTTC.

The CDR3 spells CAITSGQGNEQYF. The CDR3 nucleotides are TGTGCCATCACCTCCGGACAGGGGAACGAGCAGTACTTC. This sequence joins TRBV10-3 and TRBJ2-7; TRBD1 agrees at 9 bases. Germline V CDR1 and CDR2: ENHRY, SYGVKD. The trim removed 7 bases at V and 5 bases at J, leaving 6 bases unmatched. The CDR3 covers 13 residues.

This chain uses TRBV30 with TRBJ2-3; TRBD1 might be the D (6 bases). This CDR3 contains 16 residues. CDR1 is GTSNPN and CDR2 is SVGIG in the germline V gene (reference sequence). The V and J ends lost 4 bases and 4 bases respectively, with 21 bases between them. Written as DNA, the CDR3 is TGTGCCTGGACGCCCTCCTGGGGGCGGGTTTCAGATACGCAGTATTTT. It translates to CAWTPSWGRVSDTQYF.

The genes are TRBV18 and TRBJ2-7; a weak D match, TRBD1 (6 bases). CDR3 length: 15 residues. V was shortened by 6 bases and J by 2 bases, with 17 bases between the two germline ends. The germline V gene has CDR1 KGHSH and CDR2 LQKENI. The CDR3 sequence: CASSRATDRTYEQYF. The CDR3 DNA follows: TGTGCCAGCTCGCGTGCGACGGACAGAACCTACGAGCAGTACTTC.

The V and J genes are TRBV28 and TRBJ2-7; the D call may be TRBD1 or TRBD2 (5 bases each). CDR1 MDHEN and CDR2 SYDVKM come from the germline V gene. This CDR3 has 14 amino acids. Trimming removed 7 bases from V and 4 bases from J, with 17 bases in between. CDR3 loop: CASTLGLGVYEQYF. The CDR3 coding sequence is TGTGCCAGCACCCTGGGGCTGGGGGTATACGAGCAGTACTTC. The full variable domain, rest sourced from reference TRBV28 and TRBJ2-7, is DVKVTQSSRYLVKRTGEKVFLECVQDMDHENMFWYRQDPGLGLRLIYFSYDVKMKEKGDIPEGYSVSREKKERFSLILESASTNQTSMYLCASTLGLGVYEQYFGPGTRLTVT.

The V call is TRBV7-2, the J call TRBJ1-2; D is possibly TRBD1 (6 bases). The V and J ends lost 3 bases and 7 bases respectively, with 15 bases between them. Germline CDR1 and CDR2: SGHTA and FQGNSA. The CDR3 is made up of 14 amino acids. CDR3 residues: CASSFTADSGGYTF. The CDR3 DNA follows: TGTGCCAGCAGCTTTACCGCGGACAGCGGTGGCTACACCTTC. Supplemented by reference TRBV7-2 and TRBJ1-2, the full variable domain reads GAGVSQSPSNKVTEKGKDVELRCDPISGHTALYWYRQSLGQGLEFLIYFQGNSAPDKSGLPSDRFSAERTGGSVSTLTIQRTQQEDSAVYLCASSFTADSGGYTFGSGTRLTVV.

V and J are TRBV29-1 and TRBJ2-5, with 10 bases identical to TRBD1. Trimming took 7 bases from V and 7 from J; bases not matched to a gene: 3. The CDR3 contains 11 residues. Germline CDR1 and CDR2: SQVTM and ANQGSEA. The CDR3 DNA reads TGCAGCGGGGGACAGGGGTCGACCCAGTACTTC. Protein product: CSGGQGSTQYF.